Following are 17 T cell receptor beta chains from one sample sequenced in a study of blood T cell repertoires in COVID-19. TCRdb's copy holds only in-frame clones and misses some; the assay was immunoSEQ multiplex PCR. The sample lists around 300,000 clones, about nine tenths occurring once. Sequences were obtained from PBMCs or T cells enriched from blood (not recorded which). Every receptor here comes from a woman aged 50 to 60 who had recovered from COVID-19.

The V gene is TRBV27, the J gene TRBJ2-3, with TRBD2 identical over 11 bases. In germline, CDR1 is MNHEY, CDR2 SMNVEV (reference sequence). CDR3 length equals 15 residues. V lost 5 bases, J lost 3 bases, and 4 bases stayed unmatched. Here the CDR3 DNA reads TGTGCCAGCAGTCCCACTAGCGGGAGAACAGATACGCAGTATTTT. Encoded protein: CASSPTSGRTDTQYF.

The chain uses TRBV6-2 or TRBV6-3 and TRBJ2-1; 12 positions match TRBD2. Trimming took 2 bases from V and 8 from J; bases not matched to a gene: 10. CDR3 length: 17 residues. Germline V gene data show CDR1 as MNHEY and CDR2 as SVGEGT. The CDR3 loop is CASSYGKTSGRRYEQFF. The CDR3, as DNA: TGTGCCAGCAGTTACGGAAAGACTAGCGGGAGAAGGTATGAGCAGTTCTTC.

The chain recombines TRBV5-1 with TRBJ1-1; D is possibly TRBD1 (5 bases). Germline V lookup: CDR1 SGHRS, CDR2 YFSETQ. This CDR3 spans 13 amino acids. The V end was cut by 8 bases, the J end by 1 base, with 12 bases between. CDR3 DNA sequence: TGCGCCAGTGCGGGGCAGAAGAACACTGAAGCTTTCTTT. This translates into CASAGQKNTEAFF. The variable domain in full, with the rest retrieved from reference TRBV5-1 and TRBJ1-1, is KAGVTQTPRYLIKTRGQQVTLSCSPISGHRSVSWYQQTPGQGLQFLFEYFSETQRNKGNFPGRFSGRQFSNSRSEMNVSTLELGDSALYLCASAGQKNTEAFFGQGTRLTVV.

The chain couples TRBV7-8 to TRBJ2-1; TRBD2 aligns across 15 bases. Germline CDR1 SGHVS, CDR2 FQNEAQ. The CDR3 consists of 19 residues. Trimming cost V 8 bases and J 0 bases; bases outside gene matches: 11. CDR3 coding DNA: TGTGCCAGCTTTGGGGGACTAGCGGGAGGCGTCAGCTCCTACAATGAGCAGTTCTTC. This codes for CASFGGLAGGVSSYNEQFF.

The chain employs TRBV4-3 and TRBJ2-7, with TRBD2 as a possible D gene (5 bases). The V end was cut by 1 base, the J end by 3 bases, with 16 bases between. Germline loops: CDR1 LGHNA, CDR2 YSLEER. CDR3 size: 16 residues. The CDR3, as DNA: TGCGCCAGCAGCCAAGTTGGGTCTCGGGAATACTACGAGCAGTACTTC. Protein: CASSQVGSREYYEQYF.

The V call is TRBV24-1, the J call TRBJ1-2, with 7 bases matching TRBD1. The CDR3 extends over 14 amino acids. Losses at the gene ends were 5 bases for V and 0 bases for J; bases not matched to a gene: 2. CDR1 is KGHDR, CDR2 SFDVKD, per germline. CDR3 residues: CATSGQGANYGYTF. The CDR3 bases are TGTGCCACCAGTGGACAGGGAGCTAACTATGGCTACACCTTC.

This clone was counted a few times. The V gene is TRBV4-1, the J gene TRBJ2-7; 7 bases are shared with TRBD2. Germline CDR1 MGHRA, CDR2 YSYEKL. This CDR3 has 15 amino acids. Germline trimming cut 1 base from V and 5 bases from J; bases unmatched to any gene: 8. The CDR3 is CASSQGLADDNEQYF. CDR3 nucleotides: TGCGCCAGCAGCCAAGGCCTAGCGGACGATAACGAGCAGTACTTC.

The genes are TRBV7-2 and TRBJ1-1, with 7 bases aligning to TRBD1. Trimming at V came to 7 bases and at J to 7 bases, leaving 6 bases not matched to a gene. The CDR3 is 12 amino acids. Germline V lookup: CDR1 SGHTA, CDR2 FQGNSA. DNA for the CDR3: TGTGCCAGCACCCAGACAGGGTATGAAGCTTTCTTT. Its protein is CASTQTGYEAFF.

J is TRBJ2-7 and V is TRBV4-3; 8 nucleotides match TRBD2. This CDR3 spans 15 amino acids. The V and J ends lost 0 bases and 4 bases, in that order; junction bases with no gene match: 5. Germline V lookup: CDR1 LGHNA, CDR2 YSLEER. In DNA form, the CDR3 reads TGCGCCAGCAGCCAAGAATTAGCGGGAATTTACGAGCAGTACTTC. It yields the protein CASSQELAGIYEQYF.

The chain joins TRBV28 to TRBJ2-7; 7 nucleotides match TRBD2. This CDR3 is built from 12 residues. Trimming removed 5 bases from V and 6 bases from J; junction bases left unmatched: 4. Germline CDR1 is MDHEN and CDR2 is SYDVKM. The CDR3 bases are TGTGCCAGCAGTCGGGGGGAATCCGAGCAGTACTTC. Protein: CASSRGESEQYF.

In this sample, this clone turned up once. This CDR3 reads CASSWGDPHQTETQYF. CDR3 nucleotide sequence: TGTGCCAGCAGCTGGGGGGACCCTCACCAGACAGAGACCCAGTACTTC. J is TRBJ2-5 and V is TRBV5-6, with a weak D call TRBD2 (6 bases). Germline V gives CDR1 SGHDT, CDR2 YYEEEE. V lost 3 bases and J 4 bases, leaving 19 bases between the germline ends. The CDR3 runs to 16 residues.

V usage is TRBV14 and J usage is TRBJ2-7, with TRBD1 identical over 9 bases. From germline, CDR1 is SGHDN and CDR2 FVKESK. Trimming cost V 8 bases and J 3 bases; bases outside gene matches: 8. The CDR3 covers 14 residues. DNA of the CDR3: TGTGCCAGCCAATACGGGACAGGGCGCTACGAGCAGTACTTC. As protein: CASQYGTGRYEQYF.

This chain joins TRBV6-2 or TRBV6-3 and TRBJ1-1, with TRBD1 as a possible D gene (5 bases). CDR1 MNHEY and CDR2 SVGEGT come from the germline V gene. V was pared by 5 bases and J by 1 base, with 11 bases between. This CDR3 has 14 amino acids. CDR3 sequence (DNA): TGTGCCAGCAGTATCGTCACAGGGAACACTGAAGCTTTCTTT. Protein product: CASSIVTGNTEAFF.

This clone appeared a single time. The chain links TRBV19 to TRBJ1-5, with D tentatively TRBD1 (6 bases). The V end lost 2 bases, the J end lost 4 bases, and 18 bases lay between the germline ends. This CDR3 is 17 amino acids long. In germline, CDR1 is LNHDA, CDR2 SQIVND (reference sequence). In nucleotides, the CDR3 is TGTGCCAGTAGTATACTAACTGGGCGGACAGAAAATCAGCCCCAGCATTTT. Translated, it gives CASSILTGRTENQPQHF.

The genes are TRBV3-1 (or the pseudogene TRBV3-2) and TRBJ2-2; 7 positions match TRBD1. This CDR3 has 15 residues. V shed 3 bases and J 9 bases; nucleotides not matched to a gene: 10. The V gene's germline CDR1 is LGHDT and CDR2 YNNKEL (reference sequence). The CDR3 spells CASSHSGTDHRELFF. For the CDR3, the DNA is TGTGCCAGCAGCCATTCCGGGACAGACCACCGGGAGCTGTTTTTT.

The rearrangement joins TRBV7-9 to TRBJ1-1; D gene ambiguous. V shed 2 bases and J shed 4 bases, with 11 bases lying between them. Germline CDR1 SEHNR, CDR2 FQNEAQ (reference sequence). CDR3 length: 14 residues. The CDR3 region is CASSLPRHTTEAFF. CDR3 nucleotides: TGTGCCAGCAGCTTACCGAGACACACCACTGAAGCTTTCTTT.

The chain joins TRBV19 to TRBJ2-1; 16 bases align to TRBD2. With V trimmed by 3 bases and J by 9 bases, 5 bases remained unmatched. Germline assignment: CDR1 LNHDA and CDR2 SQIVND (reference sequence). The CDR3 loop spans 16 amino acids. CDR3 amino acids: CASSIGTSGRAGEQFF. In DNA form, the CDR3 reads TGTGCCAGTAGTATCGGGACTAGCGGGAGGGCTGGTGAGCAGTTCTTC.